Reported below is one T cell receptor beta chain. Its antigen is undetermined. TCRdb fed the RT-PCR reads into MiXCR, producing one record per CDR3 protein. Of about 700,000 distinct CDR3 sequences in the sample, approximately 14% are singletons; the top ten hold around 7%. Per germline, CDR1 DFQATT and CDR2 SNEGSKA (reference sequence). CDR3 length: 14 residues. V dropped 6 bases and J dropped 7 bases, with 16 bases sitting between them. The data were taken from a study of response to subunit inactivated influenza vaccine. Study-wide findings and caveats: It was the authors' suggestion that each seasonal influenza vaccination recruits few new T cells.

Sequenced here: PBMCs from blood, sampled 14 days before vaccination. The rearrangement joins TRBV20-1 to TRBJ1-6, with a weak D call TRBD1 (5 bases). The source of this sequence is a man in his forties or fifties who received an inactivated influenza vaccine. The CDR3 loop reads CSAQGHQANSPLHF. The CDR3 coding sequence is TGCAGTGCGCAAGGACATCAGGCGAATTCACCCCTCCACTTT.